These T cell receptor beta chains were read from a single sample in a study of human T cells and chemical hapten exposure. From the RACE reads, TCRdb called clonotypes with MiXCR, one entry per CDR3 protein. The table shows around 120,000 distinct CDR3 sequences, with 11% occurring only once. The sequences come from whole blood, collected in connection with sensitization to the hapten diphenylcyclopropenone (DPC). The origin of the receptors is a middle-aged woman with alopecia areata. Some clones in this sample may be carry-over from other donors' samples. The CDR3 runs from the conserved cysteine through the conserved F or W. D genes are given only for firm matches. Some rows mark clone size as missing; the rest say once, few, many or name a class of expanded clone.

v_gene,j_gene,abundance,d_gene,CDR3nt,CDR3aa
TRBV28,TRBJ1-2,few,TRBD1,TGTGCCAGCAGATACCGGGACAGCTATGGCTACACCTTC,CASRYRDSYGYTF
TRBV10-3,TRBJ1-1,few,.,TGTGCCATCATGATGGGGGAGAACACTGAAGCTTTCTTT,CAIMMGENTEAFF
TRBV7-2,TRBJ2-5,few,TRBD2,TGTGCCAGCAGCCAGACGAGGAGCGGGGCGGAGACCCAGTACTTC,CASSQTRSGAETQYF
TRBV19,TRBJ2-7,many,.,TGTGCCAGTAGTATAGCGGGGGCCTACGAGCAGTACTTC,CASSIAGAYEQYF
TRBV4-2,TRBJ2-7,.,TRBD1,TGTGCCAGCAGCCCCCGACAGGGGTACTACGAGCAGTACTTC,CASSPRQGYYEQYF
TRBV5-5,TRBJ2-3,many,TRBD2,TGTGCCAGCAGCCCCCAACTAGCGGGAGGCACAGATACGCAGTATTTT,CASSPQLAGGTDTQYF
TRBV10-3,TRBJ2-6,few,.,TGTGCCATCAGTACCGGGACACGAACTGGGGCCAACGTCCTGACTTTC,CAISTGTRTGANVLTF
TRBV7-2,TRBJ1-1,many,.,TGTGCCAGCAGCACACAGGGTGCCTTGAACACTGAAGCTTTCTTT,CASSTQGALNTEAFF
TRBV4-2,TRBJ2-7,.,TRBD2,TGTGCCAGCAGCCAATCTACTAGCGGGGGATCCTACGAGCAGTACTTC,CASSQSTSGGSYEQYF
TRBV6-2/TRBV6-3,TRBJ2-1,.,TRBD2,TGTGCCAGCTGGAGCCTAGCGGACTTCAATGAGCAGTTCTTC,CASWSLADFNEQFF